This TCR beta chain is from a study of cytomegalovirus exposure and HLA in healthy donors. Study-level points and caveats: It was found in a later analysis that first-cohort TCR clusters tended to co-occur in the 100 to 150 validation repertoires. Reportedly, cytomegalovirus status was diagnosed with high sensitivity and specificity.

Germline CDR1 is SGHVS and CDR2 is FQNEAQ. After removal of 6 bases from V and 5 bases from J, the junction contained 7 bases not matched to a gene. This CDR3 comprises 13 residues. Details on this clone: Its target is not known.

TCRdb's copy holds only in-frame clones and misses some; the assay was immunoSEQ multiplex PCR. The table lists 120,000 or so clones, about 88% of them singletons. The validation cohort, a group of over a hundred subjects, included the donors and was separate from the roughly 670-subject first cohort. This rearrangement joins TRBV7-8 to TRBJ2-7; the match to TRBD1 covers 7 bases. This TCR came from a man under 40 in good health and CMV-seronegative. The sample consisted of PBMCs. CDR3 coding DNA: TGTGCCAGCAGTTCTAGGGGGCAAAACGAGCAGTACTTC. Translated: CASSSRGQNEQYF.